Each of the 29 T cell receptor beta chains below was sequenced from the same sample in a study of cytomegalovirus exposure and HLA in healthy donors. PCR used 60 Vbeta primers and 13 Jbeta primers. Only in-frame clones appear in the TCRdb table, and some are missing; sequencing was by immunoSEQ multiplex PCR. The data show 100,000 or so clones, around 84% seen once. Sequenced input: PBMCs. All receptors come from a man between 18 and 35 years old in good health and CMV-seronegative.

The chain uses TRBV10-1 and TRBJ1-6; tentative D call: TRBD1 (6 bases). Looked up from germline, CDR1 is WNHNN and CDR2 is SYGVQD (reference sequence). The CDR3 extends over 13 amino acids. V lost 8 bases and J lost 8, with 13 bases in between. CDR3 nucleotide sequence: TGCGCCAGCGGTAAGGGGGAAGATTCACCCCTCCACTTT. Residues: CASGKGEDSPLHF.

This clone has a single count. The chain uses TRBV5-6 and TRBJ2-5; TRBD2 aligns across 12 bases. Trimming cost V 0 bases and J 4 bases; bases outside gene matches: 4. Germline V gives CDR1 SGHDT, CDR2 YYEEEE. The CDR3 runs to 16 residues. The DNA for the CDR3 is TGTGCCAGCAGCTTGGAGGCTAGCGGGGGGGTAGAGACCCAGTACTTC. This encodes CASSLEASGGVETQYF.

The chain carries TRBV4-1 and TRBJ2-2; 8 nucleotides agree with TRBD1. From germline, CDR1 is MGHRA and CDR2 YSYEKL. V was clipped by 5 bases and J by 4 bases; unmatched bases: 3. This CDR3 is 14 amino acids long. The CDR3 DNA reads TGCGCCAGCAGCATAACAGGGGGCACCGGGGAGCTGTTTTTT. It yields the protein CASSITGGTGELFF.

This CDR3 reads CASRIQGNYGYTF. The DNA for the CDR3 is TGTGCCAGCAGGATACAGGGGAACTATGGCTACACCTTC. This rearrangement joins TRBV6-5 to TRBJ1-2, with 7 bases aligning to TRBD1. CDR1 is MNHEY and CDR2 is SVGAGI in the germline V gene. Germline trimming cut 6 bases from V and 2 bases from J; bases unmatched to any gene: 3. The CDR3 has 13 residues.

CDR3 amino acids: CATSTGIHRTGFPEQYF. Written as DNA, the CDR3 is TGTGCCACCAGCACCGGAATACATCGGACAGGGTTTCCCGAGCAGTACTTC. V usage is TRBV15 and J usage is TRBJ2-7; 8 bases are shared with TRBD1. This CDR3 spans 17 amino acids. V shed 4 bases and J 6 bases; nucleotides not matched to a gene: 17. CDR1 is LNHNV, CDR2 YYDKDF, per germline (reference sequence).

This clone has just a few counts. This chain joins TRBV7-2 and TRBJ1-5, with D maybe TRBD1 (5 bases). CDR1 and CDR2 from the germline V gene are SGHTA and FQGNSA. V lost 4 bases, J lost 6 bases, and 13 bases lay in between. This CDR3 region has 14 residues. In DNA form, the CDR3 reads TGTGCCAGCAGCTATCAGGGTTTGGGTCAGCCCCAGCATTTT. Translating it yields CASSYQGLGQPQHF.

This clone was seen more than once but under ten times. The chain couples TRBV7-2 to TRBJ1-6; possible D gene TRBD1, 6 bases. Trimming shortened V by 1 base and J by 6 bases, and 13 bases separated the two germline ends. This CDR3 has 16 residues. CDR1 and CDR2 from the germline V gene are SGHTA and FQGNSA. In DNA form, the CDR3 reads TGTGCCAGCAGCTTAGTGGGGGGGCGCGGTAATTCACCCCTCCACTTT. Translation gives CASSLVGGRGNSPLHF.

This sequence joins TRBV10-1 and TRBJ1-2; TRBD1 agrees at 10 bases. The CDR3 is 16 amino acids. Germline V gene lookup returns CDR1 WNHNN and CDR2 SYGVQD (reference sequence). The J segment lost 4 bases and the V segment lost 3 bases, leaving 8 bases of the junction unmatched. This CDR3 reads CASSDPGQGLGYGYTF. DNA for the CDR3: TGCGCCAGCAGTGACCCGGGACAGGGGCTCGGCTATGGCTACACCTTC.

The J gene is TRBJ1-1, the V gene TRBV29-1; 7 bases agree with TRBD1. V lost 7 bases and J lost 2; bases outside the gene matches: 1. This CDR3 region has 11 residues. Germline lookup yields CDR1 SQVTM and CDR2 ANQGSEA. CDR3 residues: CSGTGNTEAFF. The CDR3, as DNA: TGCAGCGGGACAGGTAACACTGAAGCTTTCTTT.

The genes are TRBV5-4 and TRBJ1-4; tentatively, D is TRBD1 (6 bases). Between the trimmed V and J ends, which lost 3 bases and 1 base, there was a span of 7 bases. CDR1 and CDR2 from the germline V gene are SGHNT and YYREEE (reference sequence). There are 14 residues in the CDR3. Written as DNA, the CDR3 is TGTGCCAGCAGCTCACAGGGAACTAATGAAAAACTGTTTTTT. This codes for CASSSQGTNEKLFF.

The V call is TRBV18, the J call TRBJ1-6, with 7 bases lining up with TRBD1. Per germline, CDR1 KGHSH and CDR2 LQKENI. V was pared by 3 bases and J by 5 bases, with 10 bases of the junction left unmatched. The CDR3 totals 17 residues. The CDR3 region has the DNA TGTGCCAGCTCACCCGTCATGGGACAGTCGGATAATTCACCCCTCCACTTT. Amino acids: CASSPVMGQSDNSPLHF. The complete variable domain, with remaining parts taken from reference TRBV18 and TRBJ1-6, reads NAGVMQNPRHLVRRRGQEARLRCSPMKGHSHVYWYRQLPEEGLKFMVYLQKENIIDESGMPKERFSAEFPKEGPSILRIQQVVRGDSAAYFCASSPVMGQSDNSPLHFGNGTRLTVT.

The J gene is TRBJ1-4, the V gene TRBV9; D is perhaps TRBD1 (5 bases). V was pared by 0 bases and J by 7 bases, with 10 bases between. The CDR3 sequence is 14 residues long. The germline V gene encodes CDR1 SGDLS and CDR2 YYNGEE. CDR3 amino acids: CASSVDGAGEKLFF. The CDR3 nucleotides are TGTGCCAGCAGCGTAGATGGGGCTGGTGAAAAACTGTTTTTT.

V usage is TRBV9 and J usage is TRBJ1-5; no definite D call. CDR3 length equals 12 residues. V was clipped by 3 bases and J by 6 bases, with 7 bases between them. CDR1 is SGDLS and CDR2 is YYNGEE in the germline V gene. The CDR3 loop reads CASSDGGQPQHF. The CDR3 DNA is TGTGCCAGCAGCGACGGCGGTCAGCCCCAGCATTTT.

The genes are TRBV10-3 and TRBJ2-7; 9 bases fit TRBD1. The CDR3 totals 17 residues. CDR1 and CDR2 (germline): ENHRY, SYGVKD. The ends lost 5 bases at V and 4 bases at J; junction bases unmatched: 15. The CDR3 region is CAISSGTGPGEGYEQYF. The CDR3 nucleotides are TGTGCCATCAGTTCCGGGACAGGGCCTGGCGAAGGGTACGAGCAGTACTTC.

A few counts support this clone. The CDR3 loop reads CASSPDRENYGYTF. The CDR3 bases are TGCGCCAGCAGTCCTGACAGGGAAAACTATGGCTACACCTTC. The chain links TRBV5-1 to TRBJ1-2, with 7 bases aligning to TRBD1. The germline CDR1 and CDR2 sequences are SGHRS and YFSETQ. The CDR3 is 14 amino acids. With 5 bases clipped from V and 2 bases from J, the junction kept 6 bases outside the gene matches.

This chain connects TRBV7-9 to TRBJ2-7, with TRBD2 matching over 8 bases. From germline, CDR1 is SEHNR and CDR2 FQNEAQ (reference sequence). The CDR3 runs 18 residues. V lost 2 bases to trimming and J lost 0 bases; unmatched junction nucleotides: 12. CDR3 amino acids: CASSLLRGATTGSYEQYF. The CDR3 coding sequence is TGTGCCAGCAGCTTATTGCGGGGGGCCACCACAGGCTCCTACGAGCAGTACTTC.

This chain links TRBV25-1 with TRBJ2-5; the match to TRBD1 covers 7 bases. This CDR3 spans 14 amino acids. V was clipped by 3 bases and J by 3 bases; unmatched bases: 4. Germline V CDR1 and CDR2: MGHDK, SYGVNS. In DNA, the CDR3 is TGTGCCAGCAGTGATGGCAGGGGGAAAGAGACCCAGTACTTC. This codes for CASSDGRGKETQYF.

The chain joins TRBV29-1 to TRBJ2-3, with 8 nucleotides matching TRBD2. V was pared by 4 bases and J by 1 base, with 4 bases of the junction left unmatched. From germline, CDR1 is SQVTM and CDR2 ANQGSEA. The CDR3 is made up of 14 amino acids. The CDR3 spells CSVVAGGGTDTQYF. CDR3 nucleotide sequence: TGCAGCGTTGTGGCCGGGGGGGGCACAGATACGCAGTATTTT.

CDR3 sequence (DNA): TGTGCCAGCAGCCCGCGGGGAGGGAATGCTGCCTACGAGCAGTACTTC. Translation gives CASSPRGGNAAYEQYF. V is TRBV7-9 and J is TRBJ2-7; TRBD2 matches 7 bases. The CDR3 contains 16 residues. Trimming cost V 5 bases and J 2 bases; bases outside gene matches: 12. Germline lookup yields CDR1 SEHNR and CDR2 FQNEAQ (reference sequence). The full variable domain, with the rest looked up from reference TRBV7-9 and TRBJ2-7, is DTGVSQNPRHKITKRGQNVTFRCDPISEHNRLYWYRQTLGQGPEFLTYFQNEAQLEKSRLLSDRFSAERPKGSFSTLEIQRTEQGDSAMYLCASSPRGGNAAYEQYFGPGTRLTVT.

The chain couples TRBV27 to TRBJ2-7, with D perhaps matching TRBD2 (6 bases). The CDR3 length is 13 residues. V dropped 7 bases and J dropped 6 bases, with 16 bases sitting between them. CDR1 and CDR2 (germline): MNHEY, SMNVEV (reference sequence). The CDR3 region is CASMGGEKSEQYF. The CDR3 DNA is TGTGCCAGCATGGGGGGTGAGAAGAGCGAGCAGTACTTC.

In its sample, this clone was seen a few times. This rearrangement joins TRBV12-5 to TRBJ2-3; D perhaps matches TRBD2 (5 bases). Germline lookup yields CDR1 LGHNT and CDR2 FRNRAP. Between the trimmed V and J ends, which lost 6 bases and 0 bases, there was a span of 7 bases. The CDR3 contains 13 residues. CDR3 nucleotides: TGTGCTAGTGGCCGGGGTAGCACAGATACGCAGTATTTT. Amino acids: CASGRGSTDTQYF.

The V gene is TRBV6-5, the J gene TRBJ2-4, with 7 nucleotides matching TRBD2. The junction had 7 bases not matched to a gene; V was cut back by 0 bases and J by 5 bases. CDR3 size: 16 residues. CDR1 is MNHEY and CDR2 is SVGAGI in the germline V gene. The CDR3 here is CASSYSFGGGENIQYF. CDR3 bases: TGTGCCAGCAGTTACTCGTTTGGTGGGGGGGAAAACATTCAGTACTTC.

This rearrangement joins TRBV5-1 to TRBJ2-7; 9 nucleotides line up with TRBD1. The trim removed 0 bases at V and 5 bases at J, leaving 3 bases unmatched. The CDR3 covers 14 residues. Germline CDR1 SGHRS, CDR2 YFSETQ. The CDR3 reads CASSLARTGDEQYF. The CDR3, as DNA: TGCGCCAGCAGCTTGGCCCGGACAGGGGACGAGCAGTACTTC.

The V call is TRBV10-1, the J call TRBJ2-5; TRBD2 is a possible D gene (5 bases). CDR3 size: 14 residues. The V end was cut by 5 bases, the J end by 0 bases, with 10 bases between. Germline V gene data show CDR1 as WNHNN and CDR2 as SYGVQD (reference sequence). CDR3 coding DNA: TGCGCCAGCAGTAAGGCGGGTTACCAAGAGACCCAGTACTTC. It encodes CASSKAGYQETQYF.

The CDR3 spells CASSIELGLYTEAFF. CDR3 sequence (DNA): TGTGCCAGTAGTATAGAATTGGGGCTCTACACTGAAGCTTTCTTT. This chain joins TRBV19 and TRBJ1-1, with a possible D match to TRBD1 (5 bases). From germline, CDR1 is LNHDA and CDR2 SQIVND (reference sequence). The CDR3 contains 15 residues. V lost 0 bases to trimming and J lost 3 bases, with 11 bases between them.

V and J are TRBV9 and TRBJ2-7, with D possibly matching TRBD2 (6 bases). Germline V gene data show CDR1 as SGDLS and CDR2 as YYNGEE. The V end lost 2 bases, the J end lost 2 bases, and 14 bases lay between the germline ends. This CDR3 has 15 amino acids. CDR3 DNA: TGTGCCAGCAGCGTTGGCGGGGACCCACCCTACGAGCAGTACTTC. This sequence encodes CASSVGGDPPYEQYF.

This clone is a singleton in its sample. The V and J genes are TRBV10-3 and TRBJ1-2, with TRBD1 as a possible D gene (5 bases). V was shortened by 11 bases and J by 3 bases, with 16 bases between the two germline ends. The CDR3 sequence is 13 residues long. The V gene's germline CDR1 is ENHRY and CDR2 SYGVKD. CDR3 sequence (DNA): TGTGCCCAAAATCCCGGGGGGGACTATGGCTACACCTTC. This sequence encodes CAQNPGGDYGYTF.

The chain uses TRBV4-2 and TRBJ1-6, with D uncertain. V lost 1 base, J lost 9 bases, and 4 bases lay in between. Germline V gene data show CDR1 as LGHNA and CDR2 as YNFKEQ. CDR3 length: 12 residues. In nucleotides, the CDR3 is TGTGCCAGCAGCCAAGGGGCTTCACCCCTCCACTTT. This codes for CASSQGASPLHF.

The genes are TRBV13 and TRBJ2-7; 7 nucleotides match TRBD2. The germline gives CDR1 PRHDT, CDR2 FYEKMQ (reference sequence). Germline trimming cut 3 bases from V and 2 bases from J; bases unmatched to any gene: 7. The CDR3 is made up of 15 amino acids. The CDR3: CASSLGRGFTYEQYF. The CDR3 DNA follows: TGTGCCAGCAGCTTGGGGCGGGGGTTCACCTACGAGCAGTACTTC.